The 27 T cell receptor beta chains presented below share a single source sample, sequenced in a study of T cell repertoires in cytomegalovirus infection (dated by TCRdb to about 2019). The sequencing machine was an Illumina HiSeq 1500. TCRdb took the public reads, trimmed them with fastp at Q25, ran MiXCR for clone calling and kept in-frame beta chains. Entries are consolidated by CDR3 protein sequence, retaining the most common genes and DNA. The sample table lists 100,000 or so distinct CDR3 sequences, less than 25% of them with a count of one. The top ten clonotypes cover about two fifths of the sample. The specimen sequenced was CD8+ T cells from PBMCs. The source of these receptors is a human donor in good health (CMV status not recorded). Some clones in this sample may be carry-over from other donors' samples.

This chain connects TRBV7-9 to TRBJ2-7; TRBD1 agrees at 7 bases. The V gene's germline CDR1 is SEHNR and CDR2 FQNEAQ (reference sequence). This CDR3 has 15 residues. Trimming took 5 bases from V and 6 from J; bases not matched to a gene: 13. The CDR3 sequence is CASSPSGTAVSEQYF. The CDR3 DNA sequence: TGTGCCAGCAGCCCCTCCGGGACAGCGGTGTCCGAGCAGTACTTC. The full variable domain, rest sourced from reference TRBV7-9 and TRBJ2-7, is DTGVSQNPRHKITKRGQNVTFRCDPISEHNRLYWYRQTLGQGPEFLTYFQNEAQLEKSRLLSDRFSAERPKGSFSTLEIQRTEQGDSAMYLCASSPSGTAVSEQYFGPGTRLTVT.

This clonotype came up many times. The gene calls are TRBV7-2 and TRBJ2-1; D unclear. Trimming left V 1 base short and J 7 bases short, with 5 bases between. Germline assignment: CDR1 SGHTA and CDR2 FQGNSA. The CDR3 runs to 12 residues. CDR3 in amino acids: CASSLDSNEQFF. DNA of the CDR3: TGTGCCAGCAGCTTAGACTCTAATGAGCAGTTCTTC. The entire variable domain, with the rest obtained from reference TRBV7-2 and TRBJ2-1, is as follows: GAGVSQSPSNKVTEKGKDVELRCDPISGHTALYWYRQSLGQGLEFLIYFQGNSAPDKSGLPSDRFSAERTGGSVSTLTIQRTQQEDSAVYLCASSLDSNEQFFGPGTRLTVL.

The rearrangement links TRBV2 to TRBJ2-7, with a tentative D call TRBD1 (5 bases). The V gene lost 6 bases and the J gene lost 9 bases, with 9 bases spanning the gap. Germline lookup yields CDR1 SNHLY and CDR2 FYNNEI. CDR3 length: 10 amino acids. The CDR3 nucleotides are TGTGCCAGCAGGGTCACAGGGCAGTACTTC. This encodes CASRVTGQYF.

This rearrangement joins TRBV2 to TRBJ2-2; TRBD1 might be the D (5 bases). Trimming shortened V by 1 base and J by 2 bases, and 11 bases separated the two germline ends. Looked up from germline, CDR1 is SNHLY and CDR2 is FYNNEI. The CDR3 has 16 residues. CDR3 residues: CASSEGWGGNTGELFF. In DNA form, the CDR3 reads TGTGCCAGCAGTGAAGGTTGGGGCGGTAACACCGGGGAGCTGTTTTTT.

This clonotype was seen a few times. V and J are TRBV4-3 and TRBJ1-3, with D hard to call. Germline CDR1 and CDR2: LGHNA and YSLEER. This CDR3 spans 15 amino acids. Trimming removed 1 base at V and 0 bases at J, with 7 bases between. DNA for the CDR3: TGCGCCAGCAGCCAAGGTGCGGCCTCTGGAAACACCATATATTTT. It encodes CASSQGAASGNTIYF.

DNA of the CDR3: TGTGCCAGCAGCTTTAGGGAGGGCCTCTACAATGAGCAGTTCTTC. The encoded protein is CASSFREGLYNEQFF. The chain uses TRBV7-9 and TRBJ2-1; 7 bases agree with TRBD2. The CDR3 is 15 amino acids. V lost 3 bases and J lost 3; bases outside the gene matches: 5. Looked up from germline, CDR1 is SEHNR and CDR2 is FQNEAQ (reference sequence).

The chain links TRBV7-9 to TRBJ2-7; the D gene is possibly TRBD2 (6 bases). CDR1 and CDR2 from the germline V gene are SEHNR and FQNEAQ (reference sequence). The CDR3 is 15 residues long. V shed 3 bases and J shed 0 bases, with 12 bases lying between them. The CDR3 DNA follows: TGTGCCAGCAGCTTGCGAGCCGGGGGCTCCTACGAGCAGTACTTC. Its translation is CASSLRAGGSYEQYF. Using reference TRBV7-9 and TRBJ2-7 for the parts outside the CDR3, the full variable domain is DTGVSQNPRHKITKRGQNVTFRCDPISEHNRLYWYRQTLGQGPEFLTYFQNEAQLEKSRLLSDRFSAERPKGSFSTLEIQRTEQGDSAMYLCASSLRAGGSYEQYFGPGTRLTVT.

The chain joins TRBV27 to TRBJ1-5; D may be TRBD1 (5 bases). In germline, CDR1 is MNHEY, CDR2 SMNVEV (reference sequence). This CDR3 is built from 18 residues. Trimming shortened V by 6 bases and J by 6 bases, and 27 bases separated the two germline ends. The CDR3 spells CASSPHLGGEIWGQPQHF. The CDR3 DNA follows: TGTGCCAGCAGCCCGCATCTGGGGGGGGAGATATGGGGTCAGCCCCAGCATTTT.

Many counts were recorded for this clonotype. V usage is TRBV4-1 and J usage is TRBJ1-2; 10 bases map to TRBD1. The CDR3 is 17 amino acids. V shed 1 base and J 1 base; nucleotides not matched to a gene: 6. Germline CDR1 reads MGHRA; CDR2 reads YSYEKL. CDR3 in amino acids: CASSQATTGGNNYGYTF. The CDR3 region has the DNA TGCGCCAGCAGCCAAGCGACGACAGGGGGCAATAACTATGGCTACACCTTC.

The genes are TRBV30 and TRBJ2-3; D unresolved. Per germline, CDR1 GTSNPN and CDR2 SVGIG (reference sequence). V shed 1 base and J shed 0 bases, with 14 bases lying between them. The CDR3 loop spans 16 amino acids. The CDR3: CAWSDWSSVSTDTQYF. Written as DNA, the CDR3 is TGTGCCTGGAGTGACTGGTCTTCTGTAAGCACAGATACGCAGTATTTT.

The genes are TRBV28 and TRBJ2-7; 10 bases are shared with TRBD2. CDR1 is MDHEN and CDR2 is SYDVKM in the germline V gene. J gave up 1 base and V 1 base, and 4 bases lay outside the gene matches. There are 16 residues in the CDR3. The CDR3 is CASSLLGLAASYEQYF. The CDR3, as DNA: TGTGCCAGCAGTTTATTAGGACTAGCGGCTTCCTACGAGCAGTACTTC.

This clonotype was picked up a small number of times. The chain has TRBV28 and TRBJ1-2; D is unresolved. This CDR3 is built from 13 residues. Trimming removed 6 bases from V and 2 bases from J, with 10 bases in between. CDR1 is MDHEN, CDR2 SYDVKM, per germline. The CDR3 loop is CASRLTANYGYTF. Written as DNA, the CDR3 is TGTGCCAGCAGACTAACGGCAAACTATGGCTACACCTTC.

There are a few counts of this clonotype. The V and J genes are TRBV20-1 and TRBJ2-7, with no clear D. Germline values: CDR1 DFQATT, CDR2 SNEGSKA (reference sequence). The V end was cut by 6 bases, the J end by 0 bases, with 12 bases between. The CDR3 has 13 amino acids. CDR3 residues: CSAYPGLSYEQYF. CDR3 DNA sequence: TGCAGTGCCTATCCTGGCCTCTCCTACGAGCAGTACTTC.

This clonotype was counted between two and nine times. The CDR3 DNA is TGTGCCAGCAGCCCGATCGACAGGGGAGAGACCCAGTACTTC. It codes for CASSPIDRGETQYF. J is TRBJ2-5 and V is TRBV5-4, with 8 positions matching TRBD1. After removal of 4 bases from V and 4 bases from J, the junction contained 6 bases not matched to a gene. CDR1 and CDR2 (germline): SGHNT, YYREEE (reference sequence). The CDR3 covers 14 residues.

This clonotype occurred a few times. In nucleotides, the CDR3 is TGTGCCAGCAGTTTAGTCGGACTAGCGGTGAGCTCCTACGAGCAGTACTTC. This gives the protein CASSLVGLAVSSYEQYF. The gene calls are TRBV28 and TRBJ2-7; 10 bases line up with TRBD2. This CDR3 region has 17 residues. In germline, CDR1 is MDHEN, CDR2 SYDVKM. J was trimmed by 0 bases and V by 2 bases; bases with no gene match: 7.

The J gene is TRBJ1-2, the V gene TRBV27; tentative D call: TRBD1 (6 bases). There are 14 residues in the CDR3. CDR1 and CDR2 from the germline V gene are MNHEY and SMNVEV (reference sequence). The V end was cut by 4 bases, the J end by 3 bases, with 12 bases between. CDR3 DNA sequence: TGTGCCAGCAGTTCGGCAGGGGCGGACTATGGCTACACCTTC. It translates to CASSSAGADYGYTF.

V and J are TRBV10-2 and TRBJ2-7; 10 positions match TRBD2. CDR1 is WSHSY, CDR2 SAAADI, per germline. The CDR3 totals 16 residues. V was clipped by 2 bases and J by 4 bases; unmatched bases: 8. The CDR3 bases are TGCGCCAGCAGTGAGGCTAGCGGGGGCAACTTATACGAGCAGTACTTC. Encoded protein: CASSEASGGNLYEQYF.

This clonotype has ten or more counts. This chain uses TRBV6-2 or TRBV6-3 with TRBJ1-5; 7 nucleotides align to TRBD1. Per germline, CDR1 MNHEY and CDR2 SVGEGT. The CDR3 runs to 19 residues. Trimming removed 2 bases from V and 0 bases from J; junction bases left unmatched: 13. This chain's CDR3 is CASSYEPFRDSSSNQPQHF. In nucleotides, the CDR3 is TGTGCCAGCAGTTACGAACCTTTCCGGGACAGCTCTAGCAATCAGCCCCAGCATTTT.

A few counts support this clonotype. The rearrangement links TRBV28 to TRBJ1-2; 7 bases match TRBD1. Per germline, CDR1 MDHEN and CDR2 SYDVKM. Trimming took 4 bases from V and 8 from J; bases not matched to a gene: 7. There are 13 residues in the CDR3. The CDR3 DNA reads TGTGCCAGCAGTTCACAGGGGCTGGGGGGCTACACCTTC. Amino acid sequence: CASSSQGLGGYTF.

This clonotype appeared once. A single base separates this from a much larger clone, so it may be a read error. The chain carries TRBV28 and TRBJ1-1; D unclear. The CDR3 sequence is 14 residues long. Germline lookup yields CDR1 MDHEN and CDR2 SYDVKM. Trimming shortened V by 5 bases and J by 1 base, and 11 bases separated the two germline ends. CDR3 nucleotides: TGTGCCAGCAGTACCCAACCGGGGAACACTGAAGCTTTCTTT. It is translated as CASSTQPGNTEAFF.

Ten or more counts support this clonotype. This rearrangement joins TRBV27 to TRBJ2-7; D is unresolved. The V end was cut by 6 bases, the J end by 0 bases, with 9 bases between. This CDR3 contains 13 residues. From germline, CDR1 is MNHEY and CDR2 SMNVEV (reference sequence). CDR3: CASSLTASYEQYF. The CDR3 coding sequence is TGTGCCAGCAGCTTAACAGCCTCCTACGAGCAGTACTTC.

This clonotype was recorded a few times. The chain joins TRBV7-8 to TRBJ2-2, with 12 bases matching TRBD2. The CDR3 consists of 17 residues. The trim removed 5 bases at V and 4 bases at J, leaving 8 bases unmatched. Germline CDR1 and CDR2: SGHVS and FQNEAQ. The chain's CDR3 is CASSVLAGGVSTGELFF. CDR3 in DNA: TGTGCCAGCAGCGTACTAGCGGGAGGCGTCTCCACCGGGGAGCTGTTTTTT.

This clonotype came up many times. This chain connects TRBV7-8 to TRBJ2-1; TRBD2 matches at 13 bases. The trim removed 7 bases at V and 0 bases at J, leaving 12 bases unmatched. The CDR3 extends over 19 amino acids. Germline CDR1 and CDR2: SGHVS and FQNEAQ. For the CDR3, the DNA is TGTGCCAGCACCCCTGTGAGACTAGCGGGGGGTCGCTCCTACAATGAGCAGTTCTTC. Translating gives CASTPVRLAGGRSYNEQFF.

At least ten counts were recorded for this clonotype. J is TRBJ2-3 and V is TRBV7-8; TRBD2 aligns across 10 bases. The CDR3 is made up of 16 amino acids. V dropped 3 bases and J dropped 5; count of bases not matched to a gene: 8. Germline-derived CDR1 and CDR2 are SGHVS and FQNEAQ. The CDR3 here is CASSFFLAGGLDTQYF. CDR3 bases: TGTGCCAGCAGCTTCTTTTTAGCGGGAGGACTAGATACGCAGTATTTT.

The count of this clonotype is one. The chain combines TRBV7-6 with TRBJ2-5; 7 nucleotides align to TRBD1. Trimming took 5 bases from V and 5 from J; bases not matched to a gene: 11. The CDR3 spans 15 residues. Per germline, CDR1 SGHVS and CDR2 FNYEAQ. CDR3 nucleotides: TGTGCCAGCAGCGACCGACAGGGATCGGAGGAGACCCAGTACTTC. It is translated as CASSDRQGSEETQYF.

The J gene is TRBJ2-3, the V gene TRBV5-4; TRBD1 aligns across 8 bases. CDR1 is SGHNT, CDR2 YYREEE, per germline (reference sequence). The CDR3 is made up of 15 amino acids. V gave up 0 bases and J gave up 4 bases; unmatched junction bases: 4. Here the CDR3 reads CASSLAIRGPDTQYF. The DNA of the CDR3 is TGTGCCAGCAGCTTGGCGATCAGGGGGCCAGATACGCAGTATTTT.

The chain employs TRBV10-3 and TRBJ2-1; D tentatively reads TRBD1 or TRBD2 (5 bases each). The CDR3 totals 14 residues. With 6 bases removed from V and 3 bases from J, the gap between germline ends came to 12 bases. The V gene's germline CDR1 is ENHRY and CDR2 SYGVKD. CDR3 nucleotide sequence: TGTGCCATCAGCACCGGGACCGACTACAATGAGCAGTTCTTC. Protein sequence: CAISTGTDYNEQFF.